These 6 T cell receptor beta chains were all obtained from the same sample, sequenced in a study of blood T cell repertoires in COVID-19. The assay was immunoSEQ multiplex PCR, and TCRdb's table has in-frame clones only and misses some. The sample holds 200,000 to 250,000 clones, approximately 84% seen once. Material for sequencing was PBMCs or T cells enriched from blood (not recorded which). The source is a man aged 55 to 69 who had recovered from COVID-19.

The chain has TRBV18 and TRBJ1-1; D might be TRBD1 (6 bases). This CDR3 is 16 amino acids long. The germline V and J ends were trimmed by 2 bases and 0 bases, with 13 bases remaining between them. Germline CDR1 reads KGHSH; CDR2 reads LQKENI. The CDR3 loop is CASSPVQGRMNTEAFF. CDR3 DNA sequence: TGTGCCAGCTCACCAGTACAGGGTAGGATGAACACTGAAGCTTTCTTT.

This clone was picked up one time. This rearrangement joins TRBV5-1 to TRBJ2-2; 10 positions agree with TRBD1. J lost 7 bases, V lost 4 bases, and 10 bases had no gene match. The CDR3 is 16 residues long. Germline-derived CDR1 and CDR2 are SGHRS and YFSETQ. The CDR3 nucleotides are TGCGCCAGCAGCGTGCGGGACAGGGGCTATGGCGGGGAGCTGTTTTTT. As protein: CASSVRDRGYGGELFF.

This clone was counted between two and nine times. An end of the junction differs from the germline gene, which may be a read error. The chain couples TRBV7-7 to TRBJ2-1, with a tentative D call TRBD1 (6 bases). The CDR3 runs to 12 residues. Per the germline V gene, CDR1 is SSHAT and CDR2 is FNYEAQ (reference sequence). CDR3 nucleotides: TGTGCTAGCAGCTTACCACAGGGTGAGCAGTTCTTC. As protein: CASSLPQGEQFF.

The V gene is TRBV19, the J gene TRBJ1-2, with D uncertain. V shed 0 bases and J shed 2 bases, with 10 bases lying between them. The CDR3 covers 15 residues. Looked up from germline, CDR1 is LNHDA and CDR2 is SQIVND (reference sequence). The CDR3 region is CASSIDYPGNYGYTF. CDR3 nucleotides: TGTGCCAGTAGTATAGATTATCCAGGAAACTATGGCTACACCTTC.

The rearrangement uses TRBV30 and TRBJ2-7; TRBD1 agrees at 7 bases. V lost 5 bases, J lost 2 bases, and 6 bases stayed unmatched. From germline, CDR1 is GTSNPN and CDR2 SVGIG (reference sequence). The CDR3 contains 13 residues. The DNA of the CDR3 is TGTGCCTGGGACGGGGACAGCGCCTACGAGCAGTACTTC. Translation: CAWDGDSAYEQYF.

Here the CDR3 reads CASSSGQSATNEKLFF. CDR3 DNA: TGTGCCAGCAGTTCGGGACAGTCTGCAACTAATGAAAAACTGTTTTTT. The chain uses TRBV5-8 and TRBJ1-4, with 7 positions matching TRBD1. This CDR3 has 16 residues. The germline V gene encodes CDR1 SGHTS and CDR2 YDEGEE. V shed 5 bases and J 0 bases; nucleotides not matched to a gene: 7.